Following are 20 T cell receptor delta chains from one sample sequenced in a study of γδ T cells in repeated Plasmodium falciparum infection. Bulk repertoires came from Vgamma9/Vdelta2+ or Vdelta2-negative gammadelta T cells flow-sorted from PBMC. TCRdb used CATT to re-call clones from the multiplex PCR reads. Of 45,000 to 60,000 delta-chain clones listed, roughly 1.9% are singletons. Sequencing used gamma-delta T cells from blood. The source of these receptors is a pool of human donors (malaria-infected and uninfected, not separated).

On this clone itself: The protein TCRdb gives is from a much larger clone and does not agree with this DNA's translation at residue 5, likely a read error; the protein shown here comes from the DNA. This sequence joins TRDV1 and TRDJ1, with 9 bases fitting TRDD2. TCRdb lists no J gene, so it was determined here by aligning the DNA to germline. Germline V gene data show CDR1 as TSWWSYY and CDR2 as QGS. The CDR3 spans 23 residues. V lost 5 bases and J lost 0; bases outside the gene matches: 28. CDR3 nucleotides: TGTGCTCTTGGGAAACCCCATCACCTTCCTACAAGTACTGGTCGAAAATACACCGATAAACTCATCTTT. The encoded protein is CALGKPHHLPTSTGRKYTDKLIF.

A note on this clone: The TCRdb protein, from a much larger clone, departs from this DNA's translation at residue 14, likely by read error; the protein shown derives from the DNA. No J gene was named, though the V gene is TRDV2; the listed D gene, TRDD3, was not tested against the DNA. Looked up from germline, CDR1 is GEAIGNYY and CDR2 is EKD. The CDR3 is made up of 16 amino acids. CDR3 bases: TGTGCCTGTGAAGGGCTTGGGGGATTAAATGGCGATAAACCCATCTTT. Translating it yields CACEGLGGLNGDKPIF.

A remark on this clone: The amino acid sequence in TCRdb belongs to a much larger clone and departs from this DNA's translation at residue 9, likely a sequencing read error; the sequence shown is translated from the DNA. The rearrangement joins TRDV3 to TRDJ1; 10 nucleotides align to TRDD3. The J gene is absent in TCRdb and was assigned here via DNA matching to germline. Germline V gives CDR1 TVYSNPD, CDR2 GDNSRS (reference sequence). V lost 3 bases and J lost 0; bases outside the gene matches: 28. This CDR3 spans 22 amino acids. The DNA of the CDR3 is TGTGCCTTCCTCCTTCCTTCGTACCGGGGGATACGTTCACCTTATTACACCGATAAACTCATCTTT. Amino acid sequence: CAFLLPSYRGIRSPYYTDKLIF.

Only a few counts were recorded for this clone. A read error is likely here: a far larger clone is one base away. Within the sample, other DNA sequences also encode this same CDR3. The J gene is TRDJ1, the V gene TRDV1; perhaps D is TRDD2 or TRDD3 (6 bases each). The J gene is not listed in TCRdb, so it was assigned here from a DNA match to germline. Per the germline V gene, CDR1 is TSWWSYY and CDR2 is QGS. V was pared by 3 bases and J by 2 bases, with 52 bases between. The length of the CDR3 is 28 residues. In DNA, the CDR3 is TGTGCTCTTGGGGACCTAACTTTCCTAGTTGTAGGGGGGGACTCGCTCGTACCGGATCTCCTGGGGACCGATAAACTCATCTTT. This codes for CALGDLTFLVVGGDSLVPDLLGTDKLIF.

This clone has only a few counts. J is TRDJ1 and V is TRDV3; D possibly corresponds to TRDD3 (6 bases). From germline, CDR1 is TVYSNPD and CDR2 GDNSRS (reference sequence). The ends were cut back, 4 bases at V and 4 bases at J, with 31 bases in the middle. The CDR3 spans 18 residues. In DNA, the CDR3 is TGTGCCTATAGCTCTTCCATCCTTTGGGGGTCACTTCACGATAAACTCATCTTT. As protein: CAYSSSILWGSLHDKLIF.

This clone was recorded at least ten times. The protein TCRdb gives is from a much larger clone and does not agree with this DNA's translation at residue 5, likely a read error; the protein shown here comes from the DNA. Other DNA sequences in this sample translate to the same CDR3. The genes are TRDV1 and TRDJ2, with 7 bases fitting TRDD3. Germline-derived CDR1 and CDR2 are TSWWSYY and QGS. The CDR3 has 24 residues. V dropped 5 bases and J dropped 4; count of bases not matched to a gene: 34. DNA of the CDR3: TGTGCTCTTGGGAGGCGTTTGGCAATACTTTTCAAACTCCTTGGGGATATGTCGACAGCACAACTCTTCTTT. This codes for CALGRRLAILFKLLGDMSTAQLFF.

In its sample, this clone was seen many times. TCRdb's protein, taken from a much larger clone, differs from this DNA's translation at residue 11, likely owing to a read error; the protein displayed comes from the DNA. The rearrangement uses TRDV2 and TRDJ1, with a weak D call TRDD3 (6 bases). Matching the DNA to germline supplied the J gene, which TCRdb does not give. Germline V gene sequence: CDR1 GEAIGNYY, CDR2 EKD. The CDR3 covers 14 residues. The chain's CDR3 is CACDTIGDADRLIF. Here the CDR3 DNA reads TGTGCCTGTGACACCATAGGGGATGCCGATAGACTCATCTTT.

Note on this clone: TCRdb assigns this DNA the protein of a much larger clone, which departs from its translation at residue 19; this likely reflects a read error, and the protein shown comes from translating the DNA. There is no J gene call, but TRDV2 is given as the V gene; the D call TRDD3 from the table was never checked on the DNA. This CDR3 has 20 amino acids. Germline V lookup: CDR1 GEAIGNYY, CDR2 EKD. The CDR3 DNA reads as TGTGCCTGTGACACCGTCTTTAGTGGGGGATACGCATCAAGCACCGATAAACTCACCTTT. Translated, it gives CACDTVFSGGYASSTDKLTF.

This clone has more than one count but fewer than ten. The protein in TCRdb stems from a much larger clone and differs at residue 21 from this DNA's translation, likely a read error; here the protein is translated from the DNA. The chain links TRDV1 to TRDJ1; TRDD3 matches at 10 bases. Because TCRdb records no J gene, it was assigned here through a match of the DNA to germline. This CDR3 is 26 amino acids long. Germline V lookup: CDR1 TSWWSYY, CDR2 QGS. The J segment lost 4 bases and the V segment lost 3 bases, leaving 38 bases of the junction unmatched. CDR3 in amino acids: CALGDPPIWIPIQLYWGIEHIDKLIF. DNA of the CDR3: TGTGCTCTTGGGGATCCCCCCATTTGGATTCCTATCCAATTGTACTGGGGGATCGAACACATCGATAAACTCATCTTT.

This clone was seen a few times. A far larger clone is one nucleotide away, so this likely arose from a read error. Other DNA sequences in the sample encode the same CDR3. The gene calls are TRDV1 and TRDJ1; the D gene could be TRDD2 or TRDD3 (7 bases each). No J segment appears in TCRdb, so it was assigned here by matching the sequence to germline. The CDR3 length is 21 residues. Trimming pared 0 bases from V and 0 bases from J, leaving 26 bases between. CDR1 TSWWSYY and CDR2 QGS come from the germline V gene. The CDR3 DNA reads as TGTGCTCTTGGGGAACTCCCTCTTTCCTACGTGGGGGACCCTTACACCGATAAACTCATCTTT. Its translation: CALGELPLSYVGDPYTDKLIF.

In its sample, this clone was seen a few times. Translating this DNA gives a protein that differs at residue 18 from the TCRdb one, which belongs to a much larger clone; a read error is likely, and the protein shown is this translation. J is TRDJ1 and V is TRDV1; a possible D gene is TRDD2 (7 bases). This CDR3 is 25 amino acids long. V lost 1 base, J lost 0 bases, and 39 bases lay in between. The germline CDR1 and CDR2 sequences are TSWWSYY and QGS. The CDR3 region has the DNA TGTGCTCTTGGGGAACCTCATTTCCTACGGGGTTCGTTACGCTGGGGAGCCACCTACACCGATAAACTCATCTTT. It is translated as CALGEPHFLRGSLRWGATYTDKLIF.

This clone was picked up a small number of times. A far larger clone differs by one base, so this is likely a read error. This sample also contains other DNA sequences that code for the same CDR3. The J gene is TRDJ2, the V gene TRDV1; D may match TRDD2 or TRDD3 (6 bases each). TCRdb supplies no J gene; here it was assigned by aligning the nucleotide sequence to germline. This CDR3 is built from 21 residues. The ends were cut back, 6 bases at V and 3 bases at J, with 32 bases in the middle. CDR1 TSWWSYY and CDR2 QGS come from the germline V gene. The CDR3 region has the DNA TGTGCTCTTGGTGGTCGACTCCTACTGTTTGGGGGGCCGAAGGTGACAGCACAACTCTTCTTT. This translates into CALGGRLLLFGGPKVTAQLFF.

In this sample, this clone turned up many times. Only one base separates this from a far larger clonotype, so it likely reflects a read error. At the DNA level, this CDR3 is encoded by other sequences in the same sample as well. V is TRDV2 and J is TRDJ1; the match to TRDD3 covers 7 bases. TCRdb records no J gene; here it was assigned by comparing the DNA to germline. CDR3 length equals 20 residues. V lost 4 bases to trimming and J lost 3 bases; unmatched junction nucleotides: 25. Germline-derived CDR1 and CDR2 are GEAIGNYY and EKD. The CDR3 region has the DNA TGTGCCTGTGAACCTATGGGGATAGAAAGGGTTCCAAGAGTGGCCGATAAACTCATCTTT. Translating gives CACEPMGIERVPRVADKLIF.

A remark on this clone: TCRdb attributes to this sequence the protein of a much larger clone, which differs from the DNA translation at residue 7; a read error is likely, and the protein displayed is translated from the DNA. The rearrangement joins TRDV2 to TRDJ1; 7 bases are shared with TRDD3. The J gene was missing in TCRdb and was found by matching the end of the DNA to germline. The junction had 23 bases not matched to a gene; V was cut back by 2 bases and J by 0 bases. The CDR3 has 21 residues. From germline, CDR1 is GEAIGNYY and CDR2 EKD. Written as DNA, the CDR3 is TGTGCCTGTGACAAACTGTGTGGGGGAAACGCATCTACCCTGTACACCGATAAACTCATCTTT. It is translated as CACDKLCGGNASTLYTDKLIF.

This clone was seen a few times. This sequence joins TRDV1 and TRDJ1, with D hard to call. TCRdb carries no J gene annotation; the J gene was assigned here by matching the DNA with germline. Between the trimmed V and J ends, which lost 1 base and 0 bases, there was a span of 21 bases. The germline CDR1 and CDR2 sequences are TSWWSYY and QGS. The CDR3 is made up of 19 amino acids. The CDR3 spells CALGERFTLTLVYTDKLIF. CDR3 coding DNA: TGTGCTCTTGGGGAACGATTTACTCTAACCCTCGTGTACACCGATAAACTCATCTTT.

A word on this clone: This DNA's translation and the protein TCRdb lists, from a much larger clone, do not match at residue 6, likely due to a read error; the protein shown is translated from the DNA. This rearrangement joins TRDV3 to TRDJ1, with D tentatively TRDD2 (5 bases). As TCRdb names no J gene, one was assigned here on the basis of a DNA match to germline. The CDR3 extends over 16 amino acids. V was trimmed by 2 bases and J by 1 base, leaving 20 bases between them. The germline gives CDR1 TVYSNPD, CDR2 GDNSRS (reference sequence). This CDR3 is CAFGPPPKGSTDKLIF. CDR3 in DNA: TGTGCCTTTGGCCCCCCTCCTAAGGGGTCCACCGATAAACTCATCTTT.

This clone was seen a few times. The mismatch at residue 14 between this DNA's translation and the TCRdb protein of a much larger clone likely reflects a read error; the protein shown is translated from the DNA. This chain uses TRDV1 with TRDJ1; TRDD3 agrees at 10 bases. The J gene is absent in TCRdb and was assigned here via DNA matching to germline. The CDR3 is 27 amino acids. Germline CDR1 reads TSWWSYY; CDR2 reads QGS. J lost 0 bases, V lost 0 bases, and 34 bases had no gene match. CDR3 sequence: CALGELRYWVPFKHWGILGAYTDKLIF. The CDR3 nucleotides read TGTGCTCTTGGGGAACTTCGGTACTGGGTCCCGTTCAAACACTGGGGGATCCTGGGGGCGTACACCGATAAACTCATCTTT.

This clone was seen repeatedly, ten times or more. TCRdb shows a much larger clone's protein in place of this DNA's translation, and the two differ at residue 4, likely through a read error; the protein shown is translated from the DNA. The chain is built from TRDV2 and TRDJ1, with TRDD3 identical over 8 bases. The J gene, missing from TCRdb, was assigned here through DNA to germline matching. From germline, CDR1 is GEAIGNYY and CDR2 EKD. The CDR3 length is 19 residues. With 5 bases clipped from V and 0 bases from J, the junction kept 19 bases outside the gene matches. The DNA for the CDR3 is TGTGCCTGTGGCACTTTGAGAACTGGGGGCCTTCATTACACCGATAAACTCATCTTT. Encoded protein: CACGTLRTGGLHYTDKLIF.

Details on this clone: The TCRdb protein, from a much larger clone, departs from this DNA's translation at residue 18, likely by read error; the protein shown derives from the DNA. The V gene is TRDV1, the J gene TRDJ1; TRDD3 agrees at 8 bases. In the absence of a J gene in TCRdb, the DNA was matched to germline to assign it here. The CDR3 is 26 amino acids. Germline CDR1 and CDR2: TSWWSYY and QGS. Trimming took 3 bases from V and 0 from J; bases not matched to a gene: 36. Here the CDR3 DNA reads TGTGCTCTTGGGGATCCCCCCATTTGGATTCCTATCCAATTGTACTGGGGGGTCGAACACACCGATAAACTCATCTTT. It codes for CALGDPPIWIPIQLYWGVEHTDKLIF.

Worth noting for this clone: The amino acid sequence in TCRdb belongs to a much larger clone and departs from this DNA's translation at residue 16, likely a sequencing read error; the sequence shown is translated from the DNA. The chain employs TRDV1 and TRDJ1; D gene ambiguous. The J gene, not given by TCRdb, was assigned here from a germline match of the nucleotide sequence. Germline V gives CDR1 TSWWSYY, CDR2 QGS. The CDR3 is made up of 19 amino acids. CDR3: CALGVPAGGLWTYTDRLIF. The CDR3 bases are TGTGCTCTTGGGGTGCCGGCGGGTGGACTGTGGACTTACACCGATAGACTCATCTTT.